This T cell receptor beta chain was sequenced in a study of T cells in Graves' hyperthyroidism and ophthalmopathy. The CDR3 regions of TCR beta were amplified from RNA transcripts. A set of HTBI primers served as the primers for a first-round RT-PCR of the TCR CDR3. From the multiplex PCR reads, TCRdb called clonotypes with MiXCR, one entry per CDR3 protein. The sample has approximately 370,000 distinct CDR3 sequences, about a sixth seen once. Deletions cut 10 bases from V and 6 bases from J, with 16 bases between. Per germline, CDR1 ENHRY and CDR2 SYGVKD. This CDR3 is 13 amino acids long. Overall study results and limits: Among thyroid clonotypes expanded above 0.001, most also appeared in blood.

The table lists this clonotype with many counts. Its antigen remains unidentified. Hyperthyroidism, newly diagnosed and lasting under 2 months, affected patients aged 18 to 65. Diagnosis relied on clinical symptoms, serum thyroxine and TRAb, thyroid ultrasound and orbital computed tomography. The V and J genes are TRBV10-3 and TRBJ1-5; weak D call: TRBD1 (5 bases). This TCR was sampled from a woman aged 25 to 45 with Graves' hyperthyroidism that later progressed to Graves' ophthalmopathy. Sequences were obtained from blood. CDR3 bases: TGTGCCACCCGGGACCTCGGAGGTCAGCCCCAGCATTTT. This gives the protein CATRDLGGQPQHF.